A single T cell receptor (beta chain) is shown here with its context. This sample was included in a study of shared clonotypes between healthy human individuals. Sequencing was performed with immunoSEQ multiplex PCR; in TCRdb, only in-frame clones are kept and a portion is missing. The repertoire has millions of clones, roughly 95% of them found once; the top ten carry roughly 1.1%. V was trimmed by 4 bases and J by 1 base, leaving 10 bases between them. The CDR3 length is 14 residues. Germline V gene sequence: CDR1 LGHNA, CDR2 YSLEER. The naive CD8 subset, CD45RO-negative cells positively selected for CCR7, excluded terminally differentiated effector memory CD45RA+ cells.

This receptor was identified in a young man in good health. Sequenced sample: naive CD8+ T cells sorted from blood. V gene TRBV4-3 combines with J gene TRBJ1-2, with D possibly TRBD1 on 6 matching bases. The CDR3 bases are TGCGCCAGCAGCCCTGGACAGATTAACTATGGCTACACCTTC. Amino acids: CASSPGQINYGYTF.